The 4 T cell receptor beta chains reported below all come from one sample, sequenced in a study of T-cell reconstitution after alpha-beta-depleted transplantation in children. It was with unique molecular identifiers that the TCRbeta library was prepared. TCRdb passed the PCR reads through MiXCR, listing each CDR3 protein once. This table has 500,000 or so distinct CDR3 sequences, approximately 30% appearing once. The material was PBMCs from the stem cell graft donor, obtained from the stem cell graft. These receptors all stem from a human donor who donated a stem cell graft to a child with aplastic anemia.

This clonotype was detected only a few times. The V call is TRBV5-4, the J call TRBJ2-7; 9 bases fit TRBD2. Germline V gives CDR1 SGHNT, CDR2 YYREEE (reference sequence). Trimming removed 1 base from V and 6 bases from J; junction bases left unmatched: 8. The CDR3 loop spans 15 amino acids. Here the CDR3 reads CASSLWGTSYGEQYV. In nucleotides, the CDR3 is TGTGCCAGCAGCTTGTGGGGGACTAGCTACGGCGAGCAGTACGTC.

V and J are TRBV20-1 and TRBJ2-1; 7 bases map to TRBD2. CDR3 size: 15 residues. After removal of 1 base from V and 4 bases from J, the junction contained 7 bases not matched to a gene. Germline lookup yields CDR1 DFQATT and CDR2 SNEGSKA (reference sequence). For the CDR3, the DNA is TGCAGTGCTAGAGCCGACGGGAGGCAGTACAATGAGCAGTTCTTC. It is translated as CSARADGRQYNEQFF.

The chain employs TRBV20-1 and TRBJ2-1, with 10 positions matching TRBD2. The CDR3 runs 14 residues. The V gene end was trimmed by 6 bases and the J gene end by 4 bases; junction bases not matched to a gene: 6. CDR1 and CDR2 (germline): DFQATT, SNEGSKA (reference sequence). CDR3 sequence: CSAHGLAAYNEQFF. In DNA form, the CDR3 reads TGCAGTGCCCACGGACTAGCGGCTTACAATGAGCAGTTCTTC.

The J gene is TRBJ2-7, the V gene TRBV20-1, with 7 bases identical to TRBD1. Germline CDR1 reads DFQATT; CDR2 reads SNEGSKA (reference sequence). The CDR3 is 13 residues long. CDR3: CRATGTASYEQYF. The CDR3 DNA sequence: TGCAGGGCAACCGGGACAGCATCCTACGAGCAGTACTTC.